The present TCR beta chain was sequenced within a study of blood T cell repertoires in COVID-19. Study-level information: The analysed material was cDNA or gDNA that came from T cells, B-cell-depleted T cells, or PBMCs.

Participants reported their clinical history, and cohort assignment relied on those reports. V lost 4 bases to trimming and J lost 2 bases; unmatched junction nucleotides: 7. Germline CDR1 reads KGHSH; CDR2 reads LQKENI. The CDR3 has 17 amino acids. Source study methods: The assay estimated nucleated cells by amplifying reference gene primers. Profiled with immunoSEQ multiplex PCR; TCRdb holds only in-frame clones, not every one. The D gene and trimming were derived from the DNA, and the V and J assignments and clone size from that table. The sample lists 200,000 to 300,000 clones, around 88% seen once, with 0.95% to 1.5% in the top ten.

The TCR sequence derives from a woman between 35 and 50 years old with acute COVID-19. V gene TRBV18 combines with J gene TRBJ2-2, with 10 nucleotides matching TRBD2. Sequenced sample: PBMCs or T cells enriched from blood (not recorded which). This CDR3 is CASSLDSGRINTGELFF. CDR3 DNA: TGTGCCAGCTCACTGGATAGCGGGAGGATAAACACCGGGGAGCTGTTTTTT. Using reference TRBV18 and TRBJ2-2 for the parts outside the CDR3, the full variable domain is NAGVMQNPRHLVRRRGQEARLRCSPMKGHSHVYWYRQLPEEGLKFMVYLQKENIIDESGMPKERFSAEFPKEGPSILRIQQVVRGDSAAYFCASSLDSGRINTGELFFGEGSRLTVL.